The 10 T cell receptor beta chains reported below all come from one sample, sequenced in a study of Ad26.COV2.S vaccination and SARS-CoV-2 variants. Assay used: immunoSEQ multiplex PCR; TCRdb lists only in-frame clones, some missing. The data show some 640,000 clones, around 90% seen once. Treatment noted: roughly 18 received Ad26.COV2.S at low or high dose, single or two shots; 5 received placebo; per-sample allocation not given. Collection of samples fell on day 63 after the first vaccine or placebo injection. Source: peripheral blood, taken in a trial of Ad26.COV2.S vaccine versus placebo. Receptors were obtained from a person between 18 and 60 years old who received the Ad26.COV2.S COVID-19 vaccine or a placebo.

This chain joins TRBV7-2 and TRBJ2-5; no firm D call. The germline gives CDR1 SGHTA, CDR2 FQGNSA. The ends were cut back, 4 bases at V and 3 bases at J, with 15 bases in the middle. The CDR3 contains 15 residues. DNA for the CDR3: TGTGCCAGCAGCTCTTTCTTGCCGGGCAAAGAGACCCAGTACTTC. It translates to CASSSFLPGKETQYF.

The rearrangement joins TRBV11-2 to TRBJ2-5; 9 bases match TRBD2. The V segment lost 3 bases and the J segment 4 bases; nucleotides outside the gene matches: 9. The germline CDR1 and CDR2 sequences are SGHAT and FQNNGV. The CDR3 spans 16 residues. CDR3 protein: CASSFIRGRARETQYF. CDR3 sequence (DNA): TGTGCCAGCAGCTTTATCCGCGGGAGGGCCCGAGAGACCCAGTACTTC.

This clone was seen ten or more times. The chain has TRBV24-1 and TRBJ2-5; TRBD1 might be the D (5 bases). V gave up 3 bases and J gave up 5 bases, with 9 bases separating them. Germline V CDR1 and CDR2: KGHDR, SFDVKD. The CDR3 extends over 13 amino acids. The CDR3: CATSDPAGETQYF. The DNA for the CDR3 is TGTGCCACCAGTGATCCGGCAGGGGAGACCCAGTACTTC.

V and J are TRBV7-9 and TRBJ2-7; TRBD1 is a possible D gene (6 bases). V lost 4 bases, J lost 5 bases, and 15 bases lay in between. Germline loops: CDR1 SEHNR, CDR2 FQNEAQ (reference sequence). CDR3 length equals 14 residues. The CDR3 sequence is CASSSRDRRNEQYF. The DNA for the CDR3 is TGTGCCAGCAGCTCCCGTGACAGGAGAAACGAGCAGTACTTC.

The sample holds one count of this clone. This chain uses TRBV6-5 with TRBJ2-3, with D uncertain. V lost 2 bases and J 2 bases, leaving 8 bases between the germline ends. The CDR3 runs 14 residues. Germline V lookup: CDR1 MNHEY, CDR2 SVGAGI. Here the CDR3 reads CASSYDLVTDTQYF. The CDR3 nucleotides read TGTGCCAGCAGTTACGATTTAGTCACAGATACGCAGTATTTT.

The chain couples TRBV19 to TRBJ2-7; a weak D match, TRBD2 (5 bases). Germline V CDR1 and CDR2: LNHDA, SQIVND (reference sequence). V lost 3 bases, J lost 8 bases, and 17 bases lay in between. This CDR3 is 14 amino acids long. This CDR3 reads CASSIESSSTKQYF. CDR3 sequence (DNA): TGTGCCAGTAGTATTGAGTCTAGCTCTACGAAGCAGTACTTC.

A single count supports this clone. The V and J genes are TRBV7-2 and TRBJ2-3; TRBD2 agrees at 14 bases. This CDR3 region has 17 residues. Germline V gives CDR1 SGHTA, CDR2 FQGNSA. The V gene end was trimmed by 4 bases and the J gene end by 1 base; junction bases not matched to a gene: 4. CDR3: CASSSGTSGGRTDTQYF. In DNA form, the CDR3 reads TGTGCCAGCAGCTCAGGGACTAGCGGGGGCCGCACAGATACGCAGTATTTT.

The gene calls are TRBV29-1 and TRBJ1-2; a weak D match, TRBD1 (6 bases). V was shortened by 1 base and J by 4 bases, with 13 bases between the two germline ends. Germline lookup yields CDR1 SQVTM and CDR2 ANQGSEA. The CDR3 has 14 amino acids. CDR3 region: CSVEADRLPYGYTF. The CDR3 bases are TGCAGCGTTGAAGCCGACAGGCTGCCCTATGGCTACACCTTC.

The V and J genes are TRBV6-5 and TRBJ2-7, with 11 bases fitting TRBD2. The V segment lost 2 bases and the J segment 6 bases; nucleotides outside the gene matches: 6. Germline V CDR1 and CDR2: MNHEY, SVGAGI. This CDR3 has 15 amino acids. As DNA, the CDR3 is TGTGCCAGCAGTTACCTAGCGGGGGGCCCAGCCGAGCAGTACTTC. It yields the protein CASSYLAGGPAEQYF.

J is TRBJ2-5 and V is TRBV6-2 or TRBV6-3; the match to TRBD1 covers 10 bases. V was pared by 3 bases and J by 1 base, with 11 bases of the junction left unmatched. Germline lookup yields CDR1 MNHEY and CDR2 SVGEGT. The CDR3 sequence is 18 residues long. CDR3: CASSYWRQGAPSQETQYF. CDR3 bases: TGTGCCAGCAGTTATTGGAGACAGGGGGCGCCAAGCCAAGAGACCCAGTACTTC.